This T cell receptor beta chain derives from a study of blood T cells in healthy people across ages. Trimming stripped 6 bases from V and 6 bases from J, with 21 bases between. This CDR3 comprises 15 residues. Germline-derived CDR1 and CDR2 are KGHSH and LQKENI. Next came a second PCR, run for about 7 to 12 cycles, which used a sample-barcoded 5' primer along with a J-beta primer mix. Each sample provided no less than 3 million CDR3-containing paired-end reads. TCRdb passed the 5' RACE reads through MiXCR, listing each CDR3 protein once. The sample includes hundreds of thousands of distinct CDR3 sequences, under 45% of them seen just once. This clonotype has only one observation.

Sequenced sample: blood. This clonotype originated in a man in his 60s in good health. The chain is built from TRBV18 and TRBJ2-7; D not certain. The CDR3 bases are TGTGCCAGCTCTCCTCTCCAGTCTGAGCGACTCGAGCAGTACTTC. It yields the protein CASSPLQSERLEQYF.